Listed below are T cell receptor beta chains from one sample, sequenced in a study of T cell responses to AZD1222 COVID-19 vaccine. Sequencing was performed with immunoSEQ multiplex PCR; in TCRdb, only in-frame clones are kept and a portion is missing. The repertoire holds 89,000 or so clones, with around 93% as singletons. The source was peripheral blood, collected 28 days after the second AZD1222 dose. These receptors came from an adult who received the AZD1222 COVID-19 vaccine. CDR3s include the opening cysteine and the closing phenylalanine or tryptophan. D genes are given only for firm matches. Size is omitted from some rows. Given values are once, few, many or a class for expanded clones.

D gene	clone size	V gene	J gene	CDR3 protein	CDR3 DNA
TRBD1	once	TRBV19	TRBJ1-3	CASIRQGGPSSGNTIYF	TGTGCCAGTATTCGACAGGGGGGCCCGAGCTCTGGAAACACCATATATTTT
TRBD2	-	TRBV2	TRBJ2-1	CASPGGGRAYNEQFF	TGTGCCAGCCCCGGGGGGGGGAGGGCCTACAATGAGCAGTTCTTC
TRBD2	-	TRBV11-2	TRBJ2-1	CASSLLLAGFDNEQFF	TGTGCCAGCAGTCTACTACTAGCGGGATTTGACAATGAGCAGTTCTTC
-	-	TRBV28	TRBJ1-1	CASSFLGEGKNTEAFF	TGTGCCAGCAGTTTCTTGGGGGAGGGGAAGAACACTGAAGCTTTCTTT
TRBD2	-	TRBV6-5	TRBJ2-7	CASSYDGGAYEQYF	TGTGCCAGCAGTTACGACGGGGGGGCCTACGAGCAGTACTTC
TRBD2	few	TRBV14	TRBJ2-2	CASSQLAGTGELFF	TGTGCCAGCAGCCAACTAGCGGGCACCGGGGAGCTGTTTTTT
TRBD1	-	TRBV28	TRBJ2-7	CASRPTGSTSYEQYF	TGTGCCAGCCGCCCGACAGGGAGTACTTCCTACGAGCAGTACTTC
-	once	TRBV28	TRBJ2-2	CASSLLENTGELFF	TGTGCCAGCAGTTTACTTGAGAACACCGGGGAGCTGTTTTTT
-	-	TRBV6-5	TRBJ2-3	CASSTRDSTDTQYF	TGTGCCAGCAGTACCAGGGACAGCACAGATACGCAGTATTTT
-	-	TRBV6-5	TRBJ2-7	CASELFAEQYF	TGTGCCAGTGAATTATTTGCCGAGCAGTACTTC
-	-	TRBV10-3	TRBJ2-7	CAISGASRAYYEQYF	TGTGCCATCAGTGGGGCCTCCCGCGCCTACTACGAGCAGTACTTC
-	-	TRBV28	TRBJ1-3	CASSLFLSGNTIYF	TGTGCCAGCAGTTTATTTCTCTCTGGAAACACCATATATTTT
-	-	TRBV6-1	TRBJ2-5	CASSEGPGKETQYF	TGTGCCAGCAGTGAAGGACCAGGGAAAGAGACCCAGTACTTC
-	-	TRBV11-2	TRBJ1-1	CASSLYPPGDHTEAFF	TGTGCCAGCAGCTTATATCCGCCAGGGGATCATACTGAAGCTTTCTTT
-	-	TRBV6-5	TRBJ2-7	CASRQHGEQYF	TGTGCCAGCCGACAACACGGGGAGCAGTACTTC
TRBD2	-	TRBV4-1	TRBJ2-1	CASSQDVNRVAGDNEQFF	TGCGCCAGCAGCCAAGATGTCAACCGGGTAGCGGGGGACAATGAGCAGTTCTTC
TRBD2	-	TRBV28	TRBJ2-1	CASSFSPSGPEQFF	TGTGCCAGCAGTTTCTCACCTAGCGGCCCTGAGCAGTTCTTC
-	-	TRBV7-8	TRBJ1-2	CASSPRDPYGYTF	TGTGCCAGCAGCCCGAGGGATCCATATGGCTACACCTTC
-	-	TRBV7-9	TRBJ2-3	CASSPAETSTDTQYF	TGTGCCAGCAGCCCGGCGGAAACTAGCACAGATACGCAGTATTTT
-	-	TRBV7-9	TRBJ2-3	CASSPPAAWGTDTQYF	TGTGCCAGCAGCCCCCCCGCAGCGTGGGGCACAGATACGCAGTATTTT
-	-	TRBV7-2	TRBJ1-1	CASSLAQIGSFEAFF	TGTGCCAGCAGCTTAGCCCAGATAGGAAGCTTTGAAGCTTTCTTT
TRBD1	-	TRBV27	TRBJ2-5	CASSTRQGWETQYF	TGTGCCAGCAGTACCCGACAGGGTTGGGAGACCCAGTACTTC
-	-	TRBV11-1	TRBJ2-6	CASSLVGGLGANVLTF	TGTGCCAGCAGCTTAGTCGGGGGGCTTGGGGCCAACGTCCTGACTTTC
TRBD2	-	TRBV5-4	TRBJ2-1	CASSNRLAGANEQFF	TGTGCCAGCAGTAATAGACTAGCGGGAGCGAATGAGCAGTTCTTC
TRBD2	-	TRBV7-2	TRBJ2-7	CASSLARRETEQYF	TGTGCCAGCAGCTTAGCAAGGCGGGAGACCGAGCAGTACTTC
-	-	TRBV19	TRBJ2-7	CASSIGGTYEQYF	TGTGCCAGTAGTATTGGGGGTACCTACGAGCAGTACTTC
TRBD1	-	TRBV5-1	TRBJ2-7	CASSLGQGPVEEQYF	TGCGCCAGCAGCTTGGGACAGGGGCCCGTCGAGGAGCAGTACTTC
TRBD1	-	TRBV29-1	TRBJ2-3	CSVSGQGGTDTQYF	TGCAGCGTTTCAGGACAGGGTGGAACAGATACGCAGTATTTT
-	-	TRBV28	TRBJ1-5	CASSFKNGLPIQPQHF	TGTGCCAGCAGTTTTAAGAACGGCCTCCCCATCCAGCCCCAGCATTTT
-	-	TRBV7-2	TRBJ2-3	CASSRAARTKSPDTQYF	TGTGCCAGCAGCCGGGCCGCGAGGACAAAAAGCCCAGATACGCAGTATTTT
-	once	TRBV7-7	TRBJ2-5	CASSLLSTGQETQYF	TGTGCTAGCAGCTTATTGTCTACAGGGCAAGAGACCCAGTACTTC
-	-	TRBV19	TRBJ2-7	CASRQKQDGSYEQYF	TGTGCCAGTAGACAGAAACAGGACGGGAGCTACGAGCAGTACTTC
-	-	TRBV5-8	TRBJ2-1	CARGEQFF	TGTGCCAGGGGGGAGCAGTTCTTC
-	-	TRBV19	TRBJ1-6	CASSHDSGNSPLHF	TGTGCCAGTAGTCACGACAGTGGCAATTCACCCCTCCACTTT
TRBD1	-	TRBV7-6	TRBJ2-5	CASSPGQGARETQYF	TGTGCCAGCAGCCCGGGACAGGGGGCCCGGGAGACCCAGTACTTC
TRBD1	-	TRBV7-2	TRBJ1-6	CASSPKIPGQGGNSPLHF	TGTGCCAGCAGCCCGAAAATCCCGGGACAGGGAGGGAATTCACCCCTCCACTTT
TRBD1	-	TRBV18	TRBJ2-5	CASSPFGTGHRETQYF	TGTGCCAGCTCACCTTTCGGGACAGGCCATCGGGAGACCCAGTACTTC
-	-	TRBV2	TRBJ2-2	CASNRAGELFF	TGTGCCAGCAATCGAGCCGGGGAGCTGTTTTTT
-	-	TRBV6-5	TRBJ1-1	CASSWVGGAEAFF	TGTGCCAGCAGTTGGGTAGGGGGAGCTGAAGCTTTCTTT
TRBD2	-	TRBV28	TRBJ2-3	CALPKIAGVSDTQYF	TGTGCCTTGCCCAAAATAGCGGGAGTCTCAGATACGCAGTATTTT
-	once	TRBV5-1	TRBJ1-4	CASSPGDSLANEKLFF	TGCGCCAGCAGCCCTGGTGACAGCTTAGCTAATGAAAAACTGTTTTTT
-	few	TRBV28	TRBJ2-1	CASSASRNEQFF	TGTGCCAGCAGTGCCTCTAGGAATGAGCAGTTCTTC
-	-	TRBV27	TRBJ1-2	CASSSVGAGYTF	TGTGCCAGCAGTTCTGTAGGGGCCGGCTACACCTTC
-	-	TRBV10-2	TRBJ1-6	CASSELGASSYNSPLHF	TGCGCCAGCAGTGAGTTGGGCGCAAGCTCCTATAATTCACCCCTCCACTTT
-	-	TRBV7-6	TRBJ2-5	CASSLQFGAGETQYF	TGTGCCAGCAGCTTACAGTTCGGGGCAGGGGAGACCCAGTACTTC
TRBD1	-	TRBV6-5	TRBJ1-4	CASSRQGGNEKLFF	TGTGCCAGCAGTAGACAGGGGGGTAATGAAAAACTGTTTTTT
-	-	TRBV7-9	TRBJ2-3	CASSPTRARGTDTQYF	TGTGCCAGCAGCCCCACTAGGGCCCGGGGCACAGATACGCAGTATTTT
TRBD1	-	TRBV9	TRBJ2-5	CASALTGEIQETQYF	TGTGCCAGCGCGCTAACAGGGGAAATCCAAGAGACCCAGTACTTC
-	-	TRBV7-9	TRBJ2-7	CASSFQGALYEQYF	TGTGCCAGCAGCTTTCAAGGGGCCCTCTACGAGCAGTACTTC
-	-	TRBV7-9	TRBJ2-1	CASLLSSEHNEQFF	TGTGCCAGCCTTCTTAGTAGCGAACACAATGAGCAGTTCTTC
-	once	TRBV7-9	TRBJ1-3	CASSLLQFQGNTIYF	TGTGCCAGCAGCTTATTACAGTTTCAAGGAAACACCATATATTTT
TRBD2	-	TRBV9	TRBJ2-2	CASSVVPGGGHGELFF	TGTGCCAGCAGCGTAGTGCCGGGAGGGGGACACGGGGAGCTGTTTTTT
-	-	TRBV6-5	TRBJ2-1	CASSFEIHNEQFF	TGTGCCAGCAGTTTCGAGATACACAATGAGCAGTTCTTC
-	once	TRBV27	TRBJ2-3	CASRPRPSTDTQYF	TGTGCCAGCCGCCCCCGGCCCTCCACAGATACGCAGTATTTT
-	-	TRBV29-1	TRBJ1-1	CSVERQDTEAFF	TGCAGCGTTGAGAGACAGGACACTGAAGCTTTCTTT